Below, one T cell receptor (beta chain) is given with its context. As originally analysed: Estimated nucleated cell counts came from reference gene primer amplification. TCRdb's table, derived via immunoSEQ multiplex PCR, lists solely in-frame clones and lacks some. For V, J and clone size, that table is used; D and trimming come from the DNA. The sample has under 450,000 clones, 81% seen once. The record originates from a study of blood T cell repertoires in COVID-19. The wider study: The United States, Italy and Spain supplied acute and convalescent COVID-19 samples. T cells, B-cell-depleted T cells, or PBMCs supplied cDNA or gDNA.

This CDR3 contains 13 residues. The germline gives CDR1 GTSNPN, CDR2 SVGIG (reference sequence). V was shortened by 3 bases and J by 4 bases, with 12 bases between the two germline ends. Sequencing was done on a sample of peripheral blood. The clonotype comes from a human donor with acute or convalescent COVID-19. The donor label of this sample is uncertain. J is TRBJ1-2 and V is TRBV30; D unresolved. CDR3 amino acids: CAWRGSRGYGYTF. For the CDR3, the DNA is TGTGCCTGGAGGGGAAGTCGGGGCTATGGCTACACCTTC.